This TCR beta chain was sequenced in a study of CD8+ T cells in alopecia areata. Treatment in this sample: oral pan-JAK inhibitor, 5-10 mg twice daily. Extracted RNA was reverse transcribed into cDNA, the sequencing template. Repertoires were generated with immunoSEQ multiplex PCR, while TCRdb's copy carries only in-frame clones and drops some. The sample contains about 200,000 clones, more than 45% of which appear only once. CDR3 length: 16 amino acids. Germline V gene sequence: CDR1 LNHNV, CDR2 YYDKDF (reference sequence). V was clipped by 1 base and J by 1 base; unmatched bases: 1. The rearrangement links TRBV15 to TRBJ2-3, with 11 bases matching TRBD2. The clonotype comes from a human donor with alopecia areata. The material sequenced was CD4+ T cells sorted from blood, taken at week 24, from a patient treated with tofacitinib. The CDR3 sequence is CATSRVGLAGTDTQYF. DNA for the CDR3: TGTGCCACCAGCAGAGTGGGACTAGCGGGCACAGATACGCAGTATTTT.